This T cell receptor (beta chain) derives from a study of T cells in Graves' hyperthyroidism and ophthalmopathy. Findings of the study overall: Stable hyperthyroidism was told apart from ophthalmopathy by a model built on 13 V-J features.

Trimming cost V 0 bases and J 4 bases, with 10 bases left between them. From germline, CDR1 is PRHDT and CDR2 FYEKMQ (reference sequence). There are 15 residues in the CDR3. Amplified TCR beta CDR3 regions derived from RNA transcripts. Initially, a first-round RT-PCR of the TCR CDR3 employed the HTBI primer set. TCRdb reanalysed the multiplex PCR reads using MiXCR and keeps one entry per CDR3 protein. The sample lists 300,000 to 450,000 distinct CDR3 sequences, just under 25% occurring once. Comment on this clonotype: What it binds is not known.

Absence of ophthalmopathy progression within 18 months defined stable Graves' hyperthyroidism. The patients, who ranged from 18 to 65 in age, presented with newly diagnosed hyperthyroidism lasting under 2 months. PBMCs came from 8.5 to 10 ml fresh peripheral blood. The TCR sequence derives from a man aged 50 to 59 with Graves' hyperthyroidism. This chain uses TRBV13 with TRBJ2-1, with a possible D match to TRBD1 (5 bases). Sequenced sample: blood. The CDR3 protein is CASSLGVQGYNEQFF. The CDR3, as DNA: TGTGCCAGCAGCTTAGGGGTTCAGGGTTACAATGAGCAGTTCTTC.